Included here is one TCR beta chain sequence, with context. Its antigen target is currently unknown. Per-nucleotide qualities are absent, and no much larger clonotype sits a single base away. The data are from a study of blood T cell repertoires in COVID-19 (dated by TCRdb to 2020 to 2021). For the wider study: Samples covering the acute and convalescent phases of COVID-19 were provided by collaborators in the United States, Italy and Spain. The prospective study material was composed of cDNA or gDNA derived from T cells, B-cell-depleted T cells, or PBMCs. The dataset comprised deeply sampled blood TCRbeta repertoires from subjects exposed to, actively infected with, or recovered from COVID-19. A freely available public database, intended as a resource for researchers studying the immune response to SARS-CoV-2, is where the repertoires were released. Samples were obtained from the ongoing ImmuneRACE study (first 160 participants) and from some 1,300 subjects provided by 6 global collaborators. Nearly every sample came with metadata listing a de-identified subject ID, COVID-19 status, age in years and sex. HLA class I and class II types, where available, came from metadata supplied by the sample provider rather than from assay-based typing. What the study reported, not specific to this receptor: How much clinical and demographic metadata was included differed by source and by participant, and the metadata was provided uncurated.

The immunoSEQ Assay, a bias-controlled multiplex PCR, was used to amplify TCRbeta CDR3 regions from genomic DNA. The study's processing was this. Nucleated cell counts per sample were estimated from amplification of reference gene primers within the assay. Sequence reads were collapsed and filtered to measure the absolute abundance of every unique TCRbeta CDR3 rearrangement. Productive Simpson clonality was computed per sample as the square root of Simpson's diversity index over productive rearrangements. What TCRdb holds here is the immuneACCESS table cut down to in-frame rearrangements. Part of the clones is not present; checked against another copy, under half of the missing clones reflect an unresolved V gene, and the others are unexplained. Clone size and V and J calls were adopted from that table, with D and trimming inferred from the DNA. In all, the sample holds about 87,000 clones, and 75% of those were seen once. Of the sample, about 4.2% falls within the top ten clones.

The collaborating institutions used their own protocols to collect whole blood in K2EDTA tubes. Collaborator samples were shipped for TCRbeta analysis as frozen whole blood, isolated PBMCs, or DNA extracted from either sample type. From the cysteine up to the phenylalanine, the CDR3 has a length of 11 residues. Only CDR3 DNA is held: 33 bases, read in frame from base 1. V and J are truncated by 6 bases and 8 bases respectively, leaving an intervening sequence of 12 bases. CDR1 and CDR2 were assigned from the germline V gene (reference sequence) as DFQATT and SNEGSKA. The sample consisted of peripheral blood. This TCR came from a woman between 50 and 59 years old with acute or convalescent COVID-19. The V and J genes are TRBV20-1 and TRBJ2-3, with no reliable assignment of the D segment. This receptor carries the CDR3 CSAITSGTQYF. In nucleotide form, the sequence is TGCAGTGCCATCACATCGGGTACGCAGTATTTT.